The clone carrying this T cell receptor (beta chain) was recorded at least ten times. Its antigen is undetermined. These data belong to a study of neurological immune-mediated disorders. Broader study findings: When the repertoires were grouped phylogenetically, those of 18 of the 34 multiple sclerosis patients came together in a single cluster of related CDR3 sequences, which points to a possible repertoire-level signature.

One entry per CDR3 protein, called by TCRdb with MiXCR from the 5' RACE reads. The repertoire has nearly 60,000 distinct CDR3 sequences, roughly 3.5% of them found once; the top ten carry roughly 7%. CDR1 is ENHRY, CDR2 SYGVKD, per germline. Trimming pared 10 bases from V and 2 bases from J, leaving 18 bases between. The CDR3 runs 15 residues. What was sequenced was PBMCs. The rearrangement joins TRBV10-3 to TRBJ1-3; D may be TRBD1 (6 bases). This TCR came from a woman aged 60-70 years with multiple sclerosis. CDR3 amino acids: CATGAGGRAGNTIYF. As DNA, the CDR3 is TGTGCCACAGGGGCCGGGGGGCGAGCTGGAAACACCATATATTTT.